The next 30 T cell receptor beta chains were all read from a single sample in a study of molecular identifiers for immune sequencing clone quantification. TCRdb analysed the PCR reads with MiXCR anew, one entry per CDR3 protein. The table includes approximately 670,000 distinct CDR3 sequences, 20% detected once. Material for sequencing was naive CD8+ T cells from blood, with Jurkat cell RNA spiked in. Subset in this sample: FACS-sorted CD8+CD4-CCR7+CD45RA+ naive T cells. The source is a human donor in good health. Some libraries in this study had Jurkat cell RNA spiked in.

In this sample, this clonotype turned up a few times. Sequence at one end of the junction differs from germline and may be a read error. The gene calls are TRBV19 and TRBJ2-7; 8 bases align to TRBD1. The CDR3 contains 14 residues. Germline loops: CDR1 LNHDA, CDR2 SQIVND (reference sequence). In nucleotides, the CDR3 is TGTGCCAGTAGCATGACAGGGGTATCCTACGGGCAGTACTTC. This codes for CASSMTGVSYGQYF.

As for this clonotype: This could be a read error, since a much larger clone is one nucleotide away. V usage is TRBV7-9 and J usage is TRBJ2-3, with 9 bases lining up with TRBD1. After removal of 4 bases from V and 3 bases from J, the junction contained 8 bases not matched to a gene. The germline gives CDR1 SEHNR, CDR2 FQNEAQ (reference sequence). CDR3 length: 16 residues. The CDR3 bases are TGTGCCAGCAGCTCGTTTACAGGGGGCCGTACAGATACGCAGTATTTT. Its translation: CASSSFTGGRTDTQYF.

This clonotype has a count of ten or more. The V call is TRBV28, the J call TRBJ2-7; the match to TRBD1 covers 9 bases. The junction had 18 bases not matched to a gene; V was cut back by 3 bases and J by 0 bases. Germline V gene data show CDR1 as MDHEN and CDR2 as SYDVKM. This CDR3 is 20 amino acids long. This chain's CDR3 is CASSFAPGQGLVSSSYEQYF. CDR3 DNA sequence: TGTGCCAGCAGTTTCGCTCCGGGACAGGGTTTAGTTTCCAGCTCCTACGAGCAGTACTTC.

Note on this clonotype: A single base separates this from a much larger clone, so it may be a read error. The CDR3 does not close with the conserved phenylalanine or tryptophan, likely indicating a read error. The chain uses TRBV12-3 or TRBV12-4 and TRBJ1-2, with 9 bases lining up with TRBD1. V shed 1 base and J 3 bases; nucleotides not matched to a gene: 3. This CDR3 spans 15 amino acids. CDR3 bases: TGTGCCAGCAGTTTAGGTACAGGGGGCTACTATGGCTACACCCTC. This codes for CASSLGTGGYYGYTL.

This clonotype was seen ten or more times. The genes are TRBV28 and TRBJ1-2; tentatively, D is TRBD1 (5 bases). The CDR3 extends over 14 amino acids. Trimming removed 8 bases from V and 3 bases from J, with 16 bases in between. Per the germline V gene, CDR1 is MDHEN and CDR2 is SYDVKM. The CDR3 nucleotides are TGTGCCAGCTCCCAAGGAGGGGATTACTATGGCTACACCTTC. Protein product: CASSQGGDYYGYTF.

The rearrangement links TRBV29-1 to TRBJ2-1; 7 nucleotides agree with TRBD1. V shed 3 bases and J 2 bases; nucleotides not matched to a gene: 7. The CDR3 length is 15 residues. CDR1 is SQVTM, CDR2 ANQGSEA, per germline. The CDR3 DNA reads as TGCAGCGTTGATTCCGACAGGGATCCCTACAATGAGCAGTTCTTC. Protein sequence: CSVDSDRDPYNEQFF.

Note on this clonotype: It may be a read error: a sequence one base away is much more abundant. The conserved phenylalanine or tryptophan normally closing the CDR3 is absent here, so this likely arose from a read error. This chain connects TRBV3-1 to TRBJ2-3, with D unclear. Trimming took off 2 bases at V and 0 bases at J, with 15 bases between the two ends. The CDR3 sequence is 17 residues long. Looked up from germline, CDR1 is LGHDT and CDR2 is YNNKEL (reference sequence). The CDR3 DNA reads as TGTGCCAGCAGCCAAAGTGAAGCAACCTTTAGCACAGATACGCAGTATTCT. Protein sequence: CASSQSEATFSTDTQYS.

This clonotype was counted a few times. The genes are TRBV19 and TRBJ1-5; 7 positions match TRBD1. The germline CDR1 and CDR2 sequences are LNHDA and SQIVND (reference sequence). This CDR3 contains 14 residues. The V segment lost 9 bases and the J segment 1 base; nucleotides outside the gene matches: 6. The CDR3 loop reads CASRDSTSNQPQHF. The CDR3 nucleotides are TGTGCCAGCCGGGACAGTACAAGCAATCAGCCCCAGCATTTT. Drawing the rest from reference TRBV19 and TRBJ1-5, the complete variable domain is DGGITQSPKYLFRKEGQNVTLSCEQNLNHDAMYWYRQDPGQGLRLIYYSQIVNDFQKGDIAEGYSVSREKKESFPLTVTSAQKNPTAFYLCASRDSTSNQPQHFGDGTRLSIL.

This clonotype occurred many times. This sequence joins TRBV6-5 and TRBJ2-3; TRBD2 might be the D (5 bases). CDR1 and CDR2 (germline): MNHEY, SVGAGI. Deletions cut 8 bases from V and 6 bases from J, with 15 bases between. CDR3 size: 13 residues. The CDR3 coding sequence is TGTGCCAGCGCCCTACTAGGAACCGATACGCAGTATTTT. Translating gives CASALLGTDTQYF.

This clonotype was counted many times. The CDR3 sequence: CASREEGTVLEAFF. The CDR3 coding sequence is TGTGCCAGCAGGGAGGAGGGTACGGTCCTTGAAGCTTTCTTT. The rearrangement links TRBV6-1 to TRBJ1-1; D is ambiguous. CDR3 length equals 14 residues. Between the trimmed V and J ends, which lost 6 bases and 7 bases, there was a span of 18 bases. Per germline, CDR1 MNHNS and CDR2 SASEGT.

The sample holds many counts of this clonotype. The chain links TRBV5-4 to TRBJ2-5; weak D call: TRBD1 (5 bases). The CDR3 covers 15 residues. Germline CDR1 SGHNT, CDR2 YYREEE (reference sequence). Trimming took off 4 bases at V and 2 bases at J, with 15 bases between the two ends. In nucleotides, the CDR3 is TGTGCCAGCAGCCCGTACACACAGGAACAAGAGACCCAGTACTTC. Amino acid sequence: CASSPYTQEQETQYF.

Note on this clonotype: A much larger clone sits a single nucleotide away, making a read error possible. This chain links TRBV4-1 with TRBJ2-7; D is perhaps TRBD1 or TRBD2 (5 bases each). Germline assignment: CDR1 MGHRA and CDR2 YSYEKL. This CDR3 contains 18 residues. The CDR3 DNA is TGCGCCAGCGGCCACCCCAGGGTCGGGACGGATGACTCCTACGAGCAGTACTTC. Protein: CASGHPRVGTDDSYEQYF.

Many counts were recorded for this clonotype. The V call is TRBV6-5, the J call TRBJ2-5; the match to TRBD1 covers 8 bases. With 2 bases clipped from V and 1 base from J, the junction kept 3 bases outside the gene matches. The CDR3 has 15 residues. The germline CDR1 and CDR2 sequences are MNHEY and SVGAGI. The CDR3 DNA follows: TGTGCCAGCAGTTACCCGGACAGGGTCCAAGAGACCCAGTACTTC. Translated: CASSYPDRVQETQYF.

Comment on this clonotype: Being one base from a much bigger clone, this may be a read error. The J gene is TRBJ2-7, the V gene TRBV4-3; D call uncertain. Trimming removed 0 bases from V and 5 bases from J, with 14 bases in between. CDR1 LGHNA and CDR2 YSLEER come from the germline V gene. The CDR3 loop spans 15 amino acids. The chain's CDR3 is CASSQDVDRVHEQYF. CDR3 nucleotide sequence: TGCGCCAGCAGCCAAGATGTTGACCGTGTCCACGAGCAGTACTTC.

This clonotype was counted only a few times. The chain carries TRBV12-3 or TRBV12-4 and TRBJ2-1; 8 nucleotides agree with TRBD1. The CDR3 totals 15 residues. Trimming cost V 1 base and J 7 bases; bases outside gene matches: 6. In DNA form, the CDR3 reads TGTGCCAGCAGTTTAGGGACAGGGTTTTCAAATGAGCAGTTCTTC. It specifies CASSLGTGFSNEQFF.

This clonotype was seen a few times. The DNA for the CDR3 is TGTGCCAGCAGTGAAGAAGCGCGGTACGGGACAGGTTTGGCCCAGCATTTT. This gives the protein CASSEEARYGTGLAQHF. This chain joins TRBV2 and TRBJ1-5; 8 positions agree with TRBD1. J gave up 11 bases and V 1 base, and 16 bases lay outside the gene matches. The CDR3 sequence is 17 residues long. Germline-derived CDR1 and CDR2 are SNHLY and FYNNEI.

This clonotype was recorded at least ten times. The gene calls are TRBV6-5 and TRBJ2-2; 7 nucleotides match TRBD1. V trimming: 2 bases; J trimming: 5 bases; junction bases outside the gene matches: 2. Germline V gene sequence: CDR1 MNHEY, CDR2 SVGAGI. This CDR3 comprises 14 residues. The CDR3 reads CASSYGTATGELFF. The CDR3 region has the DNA TGTGCCAGCAGTTACGGGACAGCGACCGGGGAGCTGTTTTTT.

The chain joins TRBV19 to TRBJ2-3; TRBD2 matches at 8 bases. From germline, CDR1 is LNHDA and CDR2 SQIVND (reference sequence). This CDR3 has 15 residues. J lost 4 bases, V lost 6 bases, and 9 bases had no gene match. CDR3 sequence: CASSHSGLAADTQYF. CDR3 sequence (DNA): TGTGCCAGTAGCCATAGCGGACTAGCCGCAGATACGCAGTATTTT.

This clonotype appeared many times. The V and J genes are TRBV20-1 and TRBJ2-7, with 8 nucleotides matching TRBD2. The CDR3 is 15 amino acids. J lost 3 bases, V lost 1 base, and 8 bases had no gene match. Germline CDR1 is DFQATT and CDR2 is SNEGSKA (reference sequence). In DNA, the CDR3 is TGCAGTGCTAGAGCCGCGACTAGCGACCTCTACGAGCAGTACTTC. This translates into CSARAATSDLYEQYF.

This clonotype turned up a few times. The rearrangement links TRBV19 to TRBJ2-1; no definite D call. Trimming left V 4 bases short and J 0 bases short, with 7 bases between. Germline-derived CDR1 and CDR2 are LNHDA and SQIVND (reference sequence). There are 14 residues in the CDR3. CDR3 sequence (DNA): TGTGCCAGTAGTAATAAACGCTCCTACAATGAGCAGTTCTTC. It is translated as CASSNKRSYNEQFF.

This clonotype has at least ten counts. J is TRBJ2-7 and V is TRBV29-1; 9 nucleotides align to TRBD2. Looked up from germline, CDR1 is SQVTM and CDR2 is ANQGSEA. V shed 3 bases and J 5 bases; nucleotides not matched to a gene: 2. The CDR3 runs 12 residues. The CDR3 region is CSVEAGGNEQYF. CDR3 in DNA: TGCAGCGTTGAGGCGGGGGGGAACGAGCAGTACTTC.

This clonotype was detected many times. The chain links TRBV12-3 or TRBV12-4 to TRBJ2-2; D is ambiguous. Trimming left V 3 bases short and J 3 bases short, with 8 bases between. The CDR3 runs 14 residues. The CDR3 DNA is TGTGCCAGCAGTTTGGCACCCTACACCGGGGAGCTGTTTTTT. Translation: CASSLAPYTGELFF.

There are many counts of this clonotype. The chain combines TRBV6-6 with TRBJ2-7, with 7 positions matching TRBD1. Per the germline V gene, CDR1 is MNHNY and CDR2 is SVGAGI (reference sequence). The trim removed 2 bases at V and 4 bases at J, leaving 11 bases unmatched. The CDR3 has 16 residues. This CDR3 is CASSYRQGTVDYEQYF. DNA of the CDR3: TGTGCCAGCAGTTACCGGCAGGGGACAGTAGATTACGAGCAGTACTTC.

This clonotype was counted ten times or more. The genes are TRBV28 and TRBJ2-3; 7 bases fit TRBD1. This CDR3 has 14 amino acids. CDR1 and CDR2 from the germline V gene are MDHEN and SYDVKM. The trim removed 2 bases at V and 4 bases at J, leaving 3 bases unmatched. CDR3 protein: CASSLRQGADTQYF. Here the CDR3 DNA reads TGTGCCAGCAGTTTACGGCAGGGGGCAGATACGCAGTATTTT.

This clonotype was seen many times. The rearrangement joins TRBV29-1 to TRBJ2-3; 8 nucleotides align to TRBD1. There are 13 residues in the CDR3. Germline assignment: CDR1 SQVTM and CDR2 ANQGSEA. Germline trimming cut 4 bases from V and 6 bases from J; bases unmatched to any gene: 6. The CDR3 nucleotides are TGCAGCGTTGTTTCAGGGGGCCTGGATACGCAGTATTTT. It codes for CSVVSGGLDTQYF.

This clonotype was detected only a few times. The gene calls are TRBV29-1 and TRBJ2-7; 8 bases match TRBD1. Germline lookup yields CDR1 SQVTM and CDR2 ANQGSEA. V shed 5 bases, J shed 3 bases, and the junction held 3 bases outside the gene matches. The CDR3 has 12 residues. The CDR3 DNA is TGCAGCGTTTTCGACAGGGGCTACGAGCAGTACTTC. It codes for CSVFDRGYEQYF.

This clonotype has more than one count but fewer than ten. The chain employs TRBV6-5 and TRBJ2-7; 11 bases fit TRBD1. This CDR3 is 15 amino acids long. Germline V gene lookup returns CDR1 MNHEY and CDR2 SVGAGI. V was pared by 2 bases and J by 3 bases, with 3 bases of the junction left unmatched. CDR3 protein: CASSYKGQGGYEQYF. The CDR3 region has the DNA TGTGCCAGCAGTTACAAGGGACAGGGGGGCTACGAGCAGTACTTC.

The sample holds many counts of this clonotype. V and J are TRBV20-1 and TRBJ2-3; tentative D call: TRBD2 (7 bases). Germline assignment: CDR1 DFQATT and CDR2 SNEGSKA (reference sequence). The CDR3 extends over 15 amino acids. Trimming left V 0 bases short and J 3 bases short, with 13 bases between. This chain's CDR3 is CSARDWGGGTDTQYF. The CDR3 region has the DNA TGCAGTGCTAGAGATTGGGGGGGCGGGACAGATACGCAGTATTTT.

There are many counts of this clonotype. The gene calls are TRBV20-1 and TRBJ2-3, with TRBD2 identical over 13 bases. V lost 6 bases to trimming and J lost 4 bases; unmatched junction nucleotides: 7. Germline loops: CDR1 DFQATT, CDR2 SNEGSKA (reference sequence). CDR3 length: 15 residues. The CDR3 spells CSANRLAGGSDTQYF. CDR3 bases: TGCAGTGCCAACCGACTAGCGGGAGGATCAGATACGCAGTATTTT.

The CDR3 spells CASSWGSVLAGGSYNEQFF. The DNA of the CDR3 is TGTGCCAGCAGCTGGGGCAGTGTACTAGCGGGGGGGTCCTACAATGAGCAGTTCTTC. The genes are TRBV5-8 and TRBJ2-1, with 13 bases fitting TRBD2. V lost 3 bases and J lost 1; bases outside the gene matches: 10. The CDR3 is 19 residues long. Germline V gives CDR1 SGHTS, CDR2 YDEGEE.